These 29 T cell receptor beta chains were sequenced from one sample in a study of T cells in Graves' hyperthyroidism and ophthalmopathy. Amplification targeted TCR beta CDR3 regions from RNA transcripts. With the HTBI primer set, the TCR CDR3 went through a first round of RT-PCR. TCRdb ran MiXCR on the multiplex PCR reads and lists one entry per CDR3 protein. This sample carries 300,000 to 450,000 distinct CDR3 sequences, less than 20% of them seen once, and the ten largest clones take around a quarter. What was sequenced was blood. The source is a woman between 18 and 30 years old with Graves' hyperthyroidism that later progressed to Graves' ophthalmopathy.

The sample holds many counts of this clonotype. The chain is built from TRBV3-1 and TRBJ2-5, with 11 bases aligning to TRBD2. The CDR3 is 15 amino acids. After removal of 4 bases from V and 13 bases from J, the junction contained 14 bases not matched to a gene. Germline V gene lookup returns CDR1 LGHDT and CDR2 YNNKEL (reference sequence). The CDR3 is CASSPSGTSGLGRYF. CDR3 DNA: TGTGCCAGCAGCCCATCCGGGACTAGCGGATTAGGGAGGTACTTC.

The chain has TRBV9 and TRBJ1-1, with unresolved D. This CDR3 region has 15 residues. Trimming left V 0 bases short and J 0 bases short, with 9 bases between. In germline, CDR1 is SGDLS, CDR2 YYNGEE. The chain's CDR3 is CASSVGPYLNTEAFF. The CDR3 DNA reads TGTGCCAGCAGCGTAGGACCTTATCTGAACACTGAAGCTTTCTTT.

This clonotype was seen at least ten times. In nucleotides, the CDR3 is TGCAGTCATAGGCTGGAAAGGTCCTACGAGCAGTACTTC. Its translation is CSHRLERSYEQYF. The J gene is TRBJ2-7, the V gene TRBV20-1, with D unresolved. Trimming removed 8 bases at V and 1 base at J, with 15 bases between. CDR3 length: 13 amino acids. In germline, CDR1 is DFQATT, CDR2 SNEGSKA (reference sequence).

Many counts were recorded for this clonotype. This rearrangement joins TRBV6-1 to TRBJ2-7; TRBD2 agrees at 12 bases. This CDR3 comprises 14 residues. J gave up 6 bases and V 7 bases, and 7 bases lay outside the gene matches. Germline V gives CDR1 MNHNS, CDR2 SASEGT. The CDR3 sequence is CASTPGLAGFEQYF. The CDR3, as DNA: TGTGCCAGCACCCCCGGACTAGCGGGATTCGAGCAGTACTTC.

As concerns this clonotype: A read error may be the cause here, since a much bigger clone is one base away. This chain links TRBV2 with TRBJ1-4, with 7 bases that match TRBD1. V dropped 4 bases and J dropped 5; count of bases not matched to a gene: 4. The germline gives CDR1 SNHLY, CDR2 FYNNEI. The CDR3 consists of 14 residues. The CDR3 sequence is CASSARQGNEKLFF. The CDR3 DNA reads as TGTGCCAGCAGTGCGAGACAGGGAAATGAAAAACTGTTTTTT.

This clonotype was observed many times. The rearrangement joins TRBV12-3 or TRBV12-4 to TRBJ2-2; D unclear. V lost 7 bases and J 6 bases, leaving 12 bases between the germline ends. This CDR3 comprises 13 residues. DNA of the CDR3: TGTGCCAGCACCATGGATATTTCCGGGGAGCTGTTTTTT. It codes for CASTMDISGELFF.

The genes are TRBV27 and TRBJ2-1; 9 positions match TRBD1. In germline, CDR1 is MNHEY, CDR2 SMNVEV (reference sequence). Losses at the gene ends were 5 bases for V and 8 bases for J; bases not matched to a gene: 10. The CDR3 is made up of 15 amino acids. CDR3 bases: TGTGCCAGCAGTCCCGGACAGGGGCAGCTCTATGAGCAGTTCTTC. It translates to CASSPGQGQLYEQFF.

The chain joins TRBV2 to TRBJ2-4; 10 nucleotides agree with TRBD2. In germline, CDR1 is SNHLY, CDR2 FYNNEI. V shed 6 bases, J shed 0 bases, and the junction held 2 bases outside the gene matches. This CDR3 contains 15 residues. The CDR3 DNA is TGTGCCAGCAGCGGACTAGCGGTAGCCAAAAACATTCAGTACTTC. Translating it yields CASSGLAVAKNIQYF.

The J gene is TRBJ2-7, the V gene TRBV7-2, with 9 positions matching TRBD1. Germline V gene lookup returns CDR1 SGHTA and CDR2 FQGNSA. This CDR3 region has 16 residues. The junction had 5 bases not matched to a gene; V was cut back by 1 base and J by 1 base. Written as DNA, the CDR3 is TGTGCCAGCAGCTTAGGGACAGGGGAATTATCCTACGAGCAGTACTTC. This encodes CASSLGTGELSYEQYF.

The chain recombines TRBV5-5 with TRBJ1-2, with D unclear. The CDR3 sequence is 14 residues long. Germline values: CDR1 SGHKS, CDR2 YYEKEE (reference sequence). V was trimmed by 2 bases and J by 4 bases, leaving 12 bases between them. The CDR3 sequence is CASSFPEIIYGYTF. CDR3 nucleotides: TGTGCCAGCAGCTTTCCCGAGATCATCTATGGCTACACCTTC.

CDR3 in DNA: TGTGCCAGCAGCTCCTCCTCCCCCGTAGATACGCAGTATTTT. Its translation: CASSSSSPVDTQYF. This chain joins TRBV11-3 and TRBJ2-3, with D uncertain. The CDR3 length is 14 residues. The germline V gene has CDR1 SGHNT and CDR2 YENEEA. V was shortened by 4 bases and J by 5 bases, with 13 bases between the two germline ends.

This clonotype was counted many times. This rearrangement joins TRBV11-2 to TRBJ2-3, with a possible D match to TRBD2 (6 bases). CDR1 and CDR2 (germline): SGHAT, FQNNGV. The CDR3 runs 15 residues. The V end lost 2 bases, the J end lost 4 bases, and 13 bases lay between the germline ends. CDR3 sequence reads: CASSLSPEGPDTQYF. Written as DNA, the CDR3 is TGTGCCAGCAGCTTATCCCCGGAGGGTCCAGATACGCAGTATTTT. Looking up the rest from reference TRBV11-2 and TRBJ2-3 gives the full variable domain: EAGVAQSPRYKIIEKRQSVAFWCNPISGHATLYWYQQILGQGPKLLIQFQNNGVVDDSQLPKDRFSAERLKGVDSTLKIQPAKLEDSAVYLCASSLSPEGPDTQYFGPGTRLTVL.

This clonotype was observed many times. The genes are TRBV12-3 or TRBV12-4 and TRBJ2-3; 9 positions match TRBD1. CDR3 length: 18 residues. V trimming: 5 bases; J trimming: 1 base; junction bases outside the gene matches: 13. The CDR3 protein is CASSPLRGQGRGTDTQYF. The CDR3 nucleotides read TGTGCCAGCAGTCCGCTCCGAGGACAGGGGAGAGGCACAGATACGCAGTATTTT.

This clonotype was counted only a few times. Here the CDR3 DNA reads TGCGCCAGCAGCCGGGCCCTAGATGGAAACACCATATATTTT. It codes for CASSRALDGNTIYF. The V gene is TRBV4-1, the J gene TRBJ1-3, with D unclear. The CDR3 loop spans 14 amino acids. The V gene lost 4 bases and the J gene lost 3 bases, with 10 bases spanning the gap. CDR1 MGHRA and CDR2 YSYEKL come from the germline V gene.

Remarks on this clonotype: Germline and junction disagree at one end, which may indicate a read error. V usage is TRBV7-8 and J usage is TRBJ2-2; 7 nucleotides align to TRBD1. The V gene's germline CDR1 is SGHVS and CDR2 FQNEAQ. This CDR3 is built from 15 residues. The CDR3 DNA sequence: TGTGCCAGCAGCTTAGTAGGGGGCAACACCGGGGAGCTGGTTTTT. Translated, it gives CASSLVGGNTGELVF.

The V call is TRBV19, the J call TRBJ1-1; no clear D gene. From germline, CDR1 is LNHDA and CDR2 SQIVND (reference sequence). V was shortened by 3 bases and J by 0 bases, with 14 bases between the two germline ends. This CDR3 has 16 residues. DNA of the CDR3: TGTGCCAGTAGTATCGGATCCGGCAGATTGAACACTGAAGCTTTCTTT. Translation: CASSIGSGRLNTEAFF.

This clonotype has only a few counts. The V and J genes are TRBV7-9 and TRBJ2-1, with 10 nucleotides matching TRBD2. The germline V gene encodes CDR1 SEHNR and CDR2 FQNEAQ (reference sequence). The CDR3 extends over 17 amino acids. V lost 5 bases to trimming and J lost 6 bases; unmatched junction nucleotides: 13. The CDR3 here is CASSQYLAGGVSNEQFF. CDR3 sequence (DNA): TGTGCCAGCAGCCAATACTTAGCGGGAGGAGTGAGCAATGAGCAGTTCTTC.

This clonotype was seen at least ten times. The J gene is TRBJ2-7, the V gene TRBV19; either TRBD1 or TRBD2 may supply D (5 bases each). The CDR3 covers 14 residues. From germline, CDR1 is LNHDA and CDR2 SQIVND (reference sequence). With 4 bases removed from V and 2 bases from J, the gap between germline ends came to 12 bases. The CDR3 protein is CASSNRDGTYEQYF. DNA of the CDR3: TGTGCCAGTAGTAACCGGGACGGAACCTACGAGCAGTACTTC.

This clonotype was recorded at least ten times. J is TRBJ2-7 and V is TRBV7-9; 8 bases map to TRBD1. CDR3 length: 17 residues. V was pared by 5 bases and J by 3 bases, with 15 bases of the junction left unmatched. Germline assignment: CDR1 SEHNR and CDR2 FQNEAQ (reference sequence). The CDR3 sequence: CASSPLGPGQGRYEQYF. CDR3 coding DNA: TGTGCCAGCAGCCCCCTCGGGCCCGGACAGGGCCGCTACGAGCAGTACTTC.

The gene calls are TRBV30 and TRBJ2-5; 8 bases are shared with TRBD2. The CDR3 sequence is 13 residues long. The V segment lost 2 bases and the J segment 2 bases; nucleotides outside the gene matches: 1. From germline, CDR1 is GTSNPN and CDR2 SVGIG (reference sequence). In DNA, the CDR3 is TGTGCCTGGAGTCGGGGGGGGCAAGAGACCCAGTACTTC. Translating gives CAWSRGGQETQYF.

The gene calls are TRBV7-2 and TRBJ2-1; D is perhaps TRBD2 (5 bases). Per the germline V gene, CDR1 is SGHTA and CDR2 is FQGNSA. The CDR3 totals 17 residues. V was shortened by 4 bases and J by 6 bases, with 22 bases between the two germline ends. CDR3 in DNA: TGTGCCAGCAGCTGGTTAGAGGCTAGCATCAGTCGCAATGAGCAGTTCTTC. Its protein product is CASSWLEASISRNEQFF.

The chain uses TRBV19 and TRBJ1-2, with D possibly being TRBD1 (5 bases). V was pared by 5 bases and J by 2 bases, with 12 bases between. The CDR3 is 14 amino acids. Germline V gene sequence: CDR1 LNHDA, CDR2 SQIVND (reference sequence). The CDR3 sequence: CASSYTGANYGYTF. The CDR3 coding sequence is TGTGCCAGTAGTTACACAGGAGCCAACTATGGCTACACCTTC. Filled out from reference TRBV19 and TRBJ1-2, the complete variable domain reads DGGITQSPKYLFRKEGQNVTLSCEQNLNHDAMYWYRQDPGQGLRLIYYSQIVNDFQKGDIAEGYSVSREKKESFPLTVTSAQKNPTAFYLCASSYTGANYGYTFGSGTRLTVV.

This clonotype was recorded a few times. A much more abundant neighbour one base away suggests this may be a read error. The V call is TRBV3-1, the J call TRBJ1-5, with D possibly being TRBD1 (6 bases). The CDR3 contains 14 residues. V was trimmed by 3 bases and J by 1 base, leaving 7 bases between them. Per germline, CDR1 LGHDT and CDR2 YNNKEL (reference sequence). CDR3 nucleotide sequence: TGTGCCAGCAGCCACAGGGGAAGCAATCAGCCCCAGCATTTT. This sequence encodes CASSHRGSNQPQHF. The full variable domain, its missing parts supplied by reference TRBV3-1 and TRBJ1-5, is DTAVSQTPKYLVTQMGNDKSIKCEQNLGHDTMYWYKQDSKKFLKIMFSYNNKELIINETVPNRFSPKSPDKAHLNLHINSLELGDSAVYFCASSHRGSNQPQHFGDGTRLSIL.

This clonotype was counted a few times. The chain employs TRBV15 and TRBJ2-2, with 9 bases aligning to TRBD2. CDR3 length equals 15 residues. Trimming took 6 bases from V and 7 from J; bases not matched to a gene: 9. Germline CDR1 reads LNHNV; CDR2 reads YYDKDF (reference sequence). CDR3 DNA sequence: TGTGCCACCAGAGGGCGGGAGGGAACTATCGGGGAGCTGTTTTTT. Its protein is CATRGREGTIGELFF.

The gene calls are TRBV25-1 and TRBJ2-1; TRBD1 agrees at 7 bases. The CDR3 loop spans 16 amino acids. Germline V lookup: CDR1 MGHDK, CDR2 SYGVNS. V lost 2 bases and J lost 13; bases outside the gene matches: 17. CDR3: CASSERYRGVMETQFF. CDR3 bases: TGTGCCAGCAGTGAACGGTACAGGGGAGTAATGGAGACCCAGTTCTTC.

This clonotype was detected ten times or more. This chain connects TRBV6-5 to TRBJ1-2; D is unclear. The CDR3 is 14 amino acids. Germline assignment: CDR1 MNHEY and CDR2 SVGAGI. V was trimmed by 6 bases and J by 7 bases, leaving 18 bases between them. CDR3 nucleotides: TGTGCCAGCAGCCCCGGCGTTGGGTCGGGTGGCTACACCTTC. Translation gives CASSPGVGSGGYTF.

This clonotype was seen repeatedly, ten times or more. V and J are TRBV7-8 and TRBJ2-7; D is unclear. Trimming removed 6 bases at V and 0 bases at J, with 15 bases between. There are 15 residues in the CDR3. Germline V CDR1 and CDR2: SGHVS, FQNEAQ. The CDR3 sequence: CASSITPSASYEQYF. Written as DNA, the CDR3 is TGTGCCAGCAGTATTACCCCCAGTGCCTCCTACGAGCAGTACTTC.

This clonotype was observed at least ten times. The chain employs TRBV27 and TRBJ1-5; possible D gene TRBD1, 5 bases. Trimming removed 1 base from V and 5 bases from J, with 6 bases in between. Germline V gives CDR1 MNHEY, CDR2 SMNVEV (reference sequence). CDR3 size: 13 residues. The CDR3 nucleotides are TGTGCCAGCAGTTTATTCAGGGATCAGCCCCAGCATTTT. Amino acid sequence: CASSLFRDQPQHF.

The V and J genes are TRBV5-6 and TRBJ2-3; 8 positions agree with TRBD1. Germline V lookup: CDR1 SGHDT, CDR2 YYEEEE. With 5 bases clipped from V and 2 bases from J, the junction kept 7 bases outside the gene matches. The CDR3 extends over 15 amino acids. The CDR3 reads CASSFDRGYTDTQYF. The DNA of the CDR3 is TGTGCCAGCAGTTTCGACAGGGGTTACACAGATACGCAGTATTTT.